The 21 T cell receptor beta chains in this list originate from one sample, sequenced in a study of blood T cell repertoires in COVID-19. Here immunoSEQ multiplex PCR was the method, and the copy in TCRdb shows in-frame clones only, minus some. The sample includes a few hundred thousand clones, about four fifths of them seen just once. The sample comprised peripheral blood. All receptors derive from a man aged 30 to 45 who had recovered from COVID-19.

V usage is TRBV9 and J usage is TRBJ2-3; 8 nucleotides line up with TRBD2. In germline, CDR1 is SGDLS, CDR2 YYNGEE. The CDR3 loop spans 16 amino acids. J lost 4 bases, V lost 2 bases, and 9 bases had no gene match. CDR3 sequence: CASSVSGGGRADTQYF. DNA of the CDR3: TGTGCCAGCAGCGTCTCCGGCGGGGGGAGGGCAGATACGCAGTATTTT. The whole variable domain, remainder taken from reference TRBV9 and TRBJ2-3, is DSGVTQTPKHLITATGQRVTLRCSPRSGDLSVYWYQQSLDQGLQFLIQYYNGEERAKGNILERFSAQQFPDLHSELNLSSLELGDSALYFCASSVSGGGRADTQYFGPGTRLTVL.

The chain carries TRBV10-3 and TRBJ1-2, with D hard to call. V was pared by 8 bases and J by 3 bases, with 13 bases between. CDR1 ENHRY and CDR2 SYGVKD come from the germline V gene. The CDR3 totals 13 residues. CDR3 sequence (DNA): TGTGCCATCGGCGCTCCTAGCGACTATGGCTACACCTTC. This sequence encodes CAIGAPSDYGYTF.

The rearrangement uses TRBV6-1 and TRBJ1-5, with D tentatively TRBD1 (5 bases). Trimming shortened V by 1 base and J by 7 bases, and 17 bases separated the two germline ends. Germline CDR1 and CDR2: MNHNS and SASEGT. This CDR3 region has 16 residues. CDR3 bases: TGTGCCAGCAGTGAAGGTGGGGCCCGGGGAGGCCAGCCCCAGCATTTT. Translating gives CASSEGGARGGQPQHF.

V usage is TRBV10-3 and J usage is TRBJ2-3; perhaps TRBD1 as D (5 bases). The CDR3 is 14 amino acids. Trimming stripped 6 bases from V and 4 bases from J, with 14 bases between. Germline assignment: CDR1 ENHRY and CDR2 SYGVKD. As DNA, the CDR3 is TGTGCCATCAGGCCCCCGGGCAGGGCAGATACGCAGTATTTT. It yields the protein CAIRPPGRADTQYF.

The rearrangement links TRBV7-8 to TRBJ1-1; D uncertain. The CDR3 sequence is 13 residues long. With 0 bases removed from V and 7 bases from J, the gap between germline ends came to 9 bases. Germline V gives CDR1 SGHVS, CDR2 FQNEAQ. In nucleotides, the CDR3 is TGTGCCAGCAGCTTAGCTACCAGGATTGAAGCTTTCTTT. This encodes CASSLATRIEAFF. The whole variable domain, remainder taken from reference TRBV7-8 and TRBJ1-1, is GAGVSQSPRYKVAKRGQDVALRCDPISGHVSLFWYQQALGQGPEFLTYFQNEAQLDKSGLPSDRFFAERPEGSVSTLKIQRTQQEDSAVYLCASSLATRIEAFFGQGTRLTVV.

The chain employs TRBV4-1 and TRBJ2-5, with D perhaps TRBD1 (5 bases). V lost 1 base, J lost 6 bases, and 24 bases lay in between. CDR1 MGHRA and CDR2 YSYEKL come from the germline V gene. This CDR3 region has 18 residues. Written as DNA, the CDR3 is TGCGCCAGCAGCCAAGCCCCTGGGGCAGGCGAAACGAGGAAGACCCAGTACTTC. Encoded protein: CASSQAPGAGETRKTQYF.

The rearrangement links TRBV3-1 (or the pseudogene TRBV3-2) to TRBJ1-1; D possibly corresponds to TRBD1 (5 bases). In germline, CDR1 is LGHDT, CDR2 YNNKEL (reference sequence). Trimming left V 8 bases short and J 6 bases short, with 10 bases between. This CDR3 comprises 11 residues. In DNA, the CDR3 is TGTGCCAGCCATAGGGGCCCTGAAGCTTTCTTT. Its protein is CASHRGPEAFF.

The V and J genes are TRBV5-6 and TRBJ2-4; 9 bases fit TRBD2. The CDR3 sequence is 12 residues long. In germline, CDR1 is SGHDT, CDR2 YYEEEE. V trimming: 2 bases; J trimming: 15 bases; junction bases outside the gene matches: 6. The CDR3 here is CASSFPSGALYF. The CDR3 DNA is TGTGCCAGCAGCTTTCCTAGCGGGGCCTTGTACTTC.

This chain connects TRBV7-5 to TRBJ1-5. TRBV7-5 is a pseudogene. CDR3 length equals 13 residues. CDR3 protein: CVRSFRGDQPQHF. The CDR3 nucleotides read TGTGTCAGAAGCTTTCGGGGGGACCAGCCCCAGCATTTT.

In nucleotides, the CDR3 is TGTGCCAGCAAGGCGGGGCAAGAGACCCAGTACTTC. It is translated as CASKAGQETQYF. V usage is TRBV6-6 and J usage is TRBJ2-5; a possible D gene is TRBD2 (6 bases). The CDR3 has 12 residues. V was trimmed by 7 bases and J by 2 bases, leaving 8 bases between them. CDR1 and CDR2 from the germline V gene are MNHNY and SVGAGI (reference sequence).

The J gene is TRBJ2-3, the V gene TRBV7-9, with 11 bases identical to TRBD2. The CDR3 runs to 17 residues. The germline CDR1 and CDR2 sequences are SEHNR and FQNEAQ (reference sequence). V shed 10 bases and J 4 bases; nucleotides not matched to a gene: 16. The CDR3 DNA reads as TGTGCCATTCCACCCGGGGGACTAGCGGCCGGGCCAGATACGCAGTATTTT. It codes for CAIPPGGLAAGPDTQYF.

The rearrangement links TRBV9 to TRBJ1-1; perhaps TRBD1 as D (6 bases). V lost 4 bases to trimming and J lost 5 bases, with 21 bases between them. CDR3 length: 16 residues. In germline, CDR1 is SGDLS, CDR2 YYNGEE. The CDR3 spells CASSHFPGGADTEAFF. The DNA of the CDR3 is TGTGCCAGCAGCCACTTTCCGGGGGGCGCCGATACTGAAGCTTTCTTT.

V and J are TRBV10-1 and TRBJ2-5, with TRBD1 identical over 12 bases. Germline assignment: CDR1 WNHNN and CDR2 SYGVQD (reference sequence). Germline trimming cut 8 bases from V and 5 bases from J; bases unmatched to any gene: 6. The CDR3 has 14 amino acids. The CDR3 bases are TGCGCCAGCTCCGGGACAGGGGGCTGGGAGACCCAGTACTTC. Amino acid sequence: CASSGTGGWETQYF.

This clone was counted only a few times. V is TRBV6-5 and J is TRBJ2-5; TRBD2 aligns across 10 bases. From germline, CDR1 is MNHEY and CDR2 SVGAGI. Trimming cost V 7 bases and J 0 bases; bases outside gene matches: 5. The CDR3 spans 15 residues. CDR3 sequence: CASMGSGGHQETQYF. CDR3 coding DNA: TGTGCCAGCATGGGTAGCGGGGGGCACCAAGAGACCCAGTACTTC.

The chain carries TRBV5-1 and TRBJ1-1; D is unclear. Germline values: CDR1 SGHRS, CDR2 YFSETQ. This CDR3 has 15 residues. V dropped 0 bases and J dropped 5 bases, with 14 bases sitting between them. The CDR3 loop reads CASSLEFGSRTEAFF. CDR3 bases: TGCGCCAGCAGCTTGGAATTCGGTTCTAGGACTGAAGCTTTCTTT.

The chain has TRBV27 and TRBJ1-2, with 9 bases that match TRBD1. The CDR3 has 14 residues. Germline CDR1 reads MNHEY; CDR2 reads SMNVEV (reference sequence). V dropped 4 bases and J dropped 7; count of bases not matched to a gene: 7. CDR3 sequence reads: CASSSVGTGLGYTF. The CDR3 coding sequence is TGTGCCAGCAGTTCCGTGGGGACAGGGCTTGGCTACACCTTC.

The chain uses TRBV29-1 and TRBJ2-5, with 8 bases fitting TRBD2. Germline CDR1 is SQVTM and CDR2 is ANQGSEA. The CDR3 is 15 residues long. With 6 bases clipped from V and 3 bases from J, the junction kept 12 bases outside the gene matches. CDR3 in amino acids: CSVKGWIGGEETQYF. The CDR3 bases are TGCAGCGTCAAAGGTTGGATCGGGGGGGAAGAGACCCAGTACTTC.

The chain uses TRBV2 and TRBJ2-2; 12 nucleotides align to TRBD1. The CDR3 has 14 residues. V trimming: 7 bases; J trimming: 7 bases; junction bases outside the gene matches: 4. Germline V gene data show CDR1 as SNHLY and CDR2 as FYNNEI. The CDR3 sequence: CASTGQGAYGELFF. CDR3 sequence (DNA): TGTGCCAGCACGGGACAGGGGGCATACGGGGAGCTGTTTTTT. The full variable domain, with the rest looked up from reference TRBV2 and TRBJ2-2, is EPEVTQTPSHQVTQMGQEVILRCVPISNHLYFYWYRQILGQKVEFLVSFYNNEISEKSEIFDDQFSVERPDGSNFTLKIRSTKLEDSAMYFCASTGQGAYGELFFGEGSRLTVL.

The chain has TRBV11-3 and TRBJ2-2, with a tentative D call TRBD2 (5 bases). Germline lookup yields CDR1 SGHNT and CDR2 YENEEA. There are 14 residues in the CDR3. Deletions cut 5 bases from V and 8 bases from J, with 15 bases between. The CDR3 is CASSLMASGGELFF. The CDR3 DNA reads TGTGCCAGCAGCCTAATGGCCTCGGGGGGGGAGCTGTTTTTT.

This sequence joins TRBV5-1 and TRBJ1-1, with TRBD1 matching 7 bases. Trimming at V came to 4 bases and at J to 11 bases, leaving 8 bases not matched to a gene. Germline V gene data show CDR1 as SGHRS and CDR2 as YFSETQ. The CDR3 totals 12 residues. CDR3 nucleotide sequence: TGCGCCAGCAGCGGTATAGACAGGGAGGCTTTCTTT. It specifies CASSGIDREAFF.

This clone showed up just a few times. The rearrangement links TRBV19 to TRBJ1-5; maybe TRBD1 (5 bases). Trimming removed 7 bases from V and 0 bases from J, with 19 bases in between. Germline V gives CDR1 LNHDA, CDR2 SQIVND (reference sequence). The CDR3 covers 17 residues. CDR3 region: CASNLGWAGISNQPQHF. Written as DNA, the CDR3 is TGTGCCAGTAACCTAGGCTGGGCAGGGATTAGCAATCAGCCCCAGCATTTT.